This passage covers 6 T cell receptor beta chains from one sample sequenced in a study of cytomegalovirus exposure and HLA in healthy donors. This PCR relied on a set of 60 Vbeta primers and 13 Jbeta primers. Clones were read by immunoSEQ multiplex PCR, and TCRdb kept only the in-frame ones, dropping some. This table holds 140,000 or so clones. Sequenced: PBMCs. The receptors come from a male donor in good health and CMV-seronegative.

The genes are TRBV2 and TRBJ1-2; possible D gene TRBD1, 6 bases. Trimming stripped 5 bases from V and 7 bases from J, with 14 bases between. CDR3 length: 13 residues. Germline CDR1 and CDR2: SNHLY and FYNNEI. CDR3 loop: CASSTNRESGYTF. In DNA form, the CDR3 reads TGTGCCAGCAGTACGAACAGGGAGAGTGGCTACACCTTC.

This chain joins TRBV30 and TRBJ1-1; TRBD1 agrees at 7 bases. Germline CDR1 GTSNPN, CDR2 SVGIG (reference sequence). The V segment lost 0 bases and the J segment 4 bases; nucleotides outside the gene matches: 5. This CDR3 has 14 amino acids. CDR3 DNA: TGTGCCTGGAGTGTTAACAGGGGACGCACTGAAGCTTTCTTT. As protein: CAWSVNRGRTEAFF.

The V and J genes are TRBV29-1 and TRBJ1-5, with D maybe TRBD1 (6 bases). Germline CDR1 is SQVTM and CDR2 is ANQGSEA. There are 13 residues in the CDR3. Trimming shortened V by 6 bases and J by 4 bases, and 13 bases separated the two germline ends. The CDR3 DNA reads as TGCAGCGTAGGCACAGGGAAGAATCAGCCCCAGCATTTT. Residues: CSVGTGKNQPQHF.

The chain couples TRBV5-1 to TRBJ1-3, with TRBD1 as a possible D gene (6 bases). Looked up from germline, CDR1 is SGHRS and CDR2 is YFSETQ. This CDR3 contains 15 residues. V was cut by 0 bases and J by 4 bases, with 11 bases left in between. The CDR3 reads CASSLGQGKGNTIYF. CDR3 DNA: TGCGCCAGCAGCTTGGGTCAGGGGAAGGGAAACACCATATATTTT.

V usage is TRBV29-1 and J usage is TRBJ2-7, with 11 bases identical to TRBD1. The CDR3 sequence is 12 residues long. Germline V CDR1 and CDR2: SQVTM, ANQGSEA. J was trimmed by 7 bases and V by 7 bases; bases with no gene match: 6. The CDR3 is CSARTGGGEQYF. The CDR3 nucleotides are TGCAGCGCAAGGACAGGGGGCGGTGAGCAGTACTTC.

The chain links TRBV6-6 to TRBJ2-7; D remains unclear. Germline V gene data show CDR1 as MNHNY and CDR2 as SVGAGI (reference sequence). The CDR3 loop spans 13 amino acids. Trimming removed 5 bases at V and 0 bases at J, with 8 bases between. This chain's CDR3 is CASSRQGSYEQYF. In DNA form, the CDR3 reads TGTGCCAGCAGTAGACAAGGCTCCTACGAGCAGTACTTC.